This T cell receptor (beta chain) was recorded in a study of T cell clones after liver transplantation. Only in-frame clones appear in the TCRdb table, and some are missing; sequencing was by immunoSEQ multiplex PCR. Of about 68,000 clones listed, approximately 92% are singletons. The V and J ends lost 6 bases and 0 bases respectively, with 5 bases between them. CDR1 and CDR2 (germline): MNHNS, SASEGT. The CDR3 runs to 13 residues. There are a few counts of this clone. This sequence was found in a human patient who received a liver transplant. A subset of T cells may come from the graft donor. This chain connects TRBV6-1 to TRBJ1-4; D remains ambiguous. The sample consisted of CD4+ T cells from blood, taken approximately 27 months after liver transplant. The CDR3 spells CASRRATNEKLFF. CDR3 coding DNA: TGTGCCAGCAGACGGGCAACTAATGAAAAACTGTTTTTT.